This T cell receptor (beta chain) is from a study of cytomegalovirus exposure and HLA in healthy donors. Note on this clone: Its antigen is unknown.

The germline CDR1 and CDR2 sequences are PRHDT and FYEKMQ (reference sequence). V was shortened by 3 bases and J by 2 bases, with 13 bases between the two germline ends. This CDR3 region has 15 residues. Findings and caveats of the study: Indistinguishable V segments such as TRBV6-2 and TRBV6-3 were excluded.

60 Vbeta and 13 Jbeta primers were used in PCR. Sequencing was performed with immunoSEQ multiplex PCR; in TCRdb, only in-frame clones are kept and a portion is missing. The data contain roughly 220,000 clones, about four fifths of them singletons. This rearrangement joins TRBV13 to TRBJ1-2, with a weak D call TRBD1 (6 bases). The receptor comes from a man aged 30 to 45 in good health and CMV-seronegative. Sample: PBMCs. This CDR3 is CASSLESRGNYGYTF. CDR3 bases: TGTGCCAGCAGCTTGGAGTCGAGGGGGAACTATGGCTACACCTTC.